A selection of T cell receptor beta chains follows, all from one sample in a study of early T cells in non-severe SARS-CoV-2 infection. TCRdb reprocessed the 5' RACE reads via MiXCR and lists one record per CDR3 protein. The data contain about 35,000 distinct CDR3 sequences, 6% to 8.5% of them singletons. The sequenced material came from whole blood. Receptors were obtained from an adult who was a healthcare worker with PCR-confirmed SARS-CoV-2 infection or an uninfected control (not recorded which). Both conserved end residues are part of each CDR3. A D gene is named only where the DNA matches it firmly. Size is stated for part of the rows, as once, few or many counts, or as a class when the clone is expanded.

many	TRBJ1-1	-	TRBV29-1	CSVDRGPNTEAFF	TGCAGCGTTGATCGGGGGCCGAACACTGAAGCTTTCTTT
many	TRBJ2-3	TRBD2	TRBV19	CASSMINSGGDTQYF	TGTGCCAGTAGTATGATAAACAGCGGGGGAGATACGCAGTATTTT
many	TRBJ2-6	TRBD1	TRBV20-1	CSAGDRGRSGANVLTF	TGCAGTGCTGGGGACAGGGGGCGATCCGGGGCCAACGTCCTGACTTTC
many	TRBJ2-2	TRBD2	TRBV15	CATSRDLAQLAGTGELFF	TGTGCCACCAGCAGAGATCTGGCTCAACTAGCGGGCACCGGGGAGCTGTTTTTT
many	TRBJ2-3	-	TRBV20-1	CSASRDTQYF	TGCAGTGCTAGCCGTGATACGCAGTATTTT
few	TRBJ1-4	TRBD1	TRBV5-1	CASSLGDSATNEKLFF	TGCGCCAGCAGCTTGGGGGACAGCGCAACTAATGAAAAACTGTTTTTT
many	TRBJ1-6	-	TRBV3-1	CASSRGHVFHF	TGTGCCAGCAGCCGGGGCCACGTCTTCCACTTT
few	TRBJ1-1	-	TRBV14	CATATGTEAFF	TGTGCCACGGCAACGGGCACTGAAGCTTTCTTT
-	TRBJ1-5	-	TRBV5-1	CASSLEVGAQPQHF	TGCGCCAGCAGCTTGGAAGTGGGCGCTCAGCCCCAGCATTTT
few	TRBJ2-5	-	TRBV11-3	CASSLGTSGGETQYF	TGTGCCAGCAGCTTAGGGACTTCAGGCGGAGAGACCCAGTACTTC
many	TRBJ2-1	-	TRBV29-1	CSVEVGVHWGNGSNEQFF	TGCAGCGTTGAAGTTGGGGTTCATTGGGGAAACGGGTCCAATGAGCAGTTCTTC
-	TRBJ1-2	TRBD1	TRBV5-5	CASSFDRDGYTF	TGTGCCAGCAGCTTCGACAGGGATGGCTACACCTTC
many	TRBJ2-5	TRBD2	TRBV29-1	CSVAAGGGQETQYF	TGCAGCGTTGCAGCTGGCGGGGGACAAGAGACCCAGTACTTC
many	TRBJ1-2	-	TRBV30	CACPQGKAGYTF	TGTGCCTGCCCACAGGGAAAGGCTGGCTACACCTTC
many	TRBJ2-7	-	TRBV10-3	CAISEGNAPGIGSYEQYF	TGTGCCATCAGTGAGGGGAACGCCCCGGGGATAGGGTCCTACGAGCAGTACTTC
few	TRBJ2-7	-	TRBV6-2/TRBV6-3	CASSPAGSHYEQYF	TGTGCCAGCAGTCCCGCAGGATCGCACTACGAGCAGTACTTC
many	TRBJ1-1	-	TRBV27	CASSFLDSLNTEAFF	TGTGCCAGCAGTTTCCTCGACAGCCTGAACACTGAAGCTTTCTTT
few	TRBJ2-7	TRBD2	TRBV4-1	CASSQASGTASYEQYF	TGCGCCAGCAGCCAGGCCAGCGGGACCGCCTCCTACGAGCAGTACTTC
many	TRBJ2-1	-	TRBV24-1	CATSGTVNEQFF	TGTGCCACCAGTGGGACTGTCAATGAGCAGTTCTTC
many	TRBJ2-1	TRBD1	TRBV7-3	CASSSLTGGGPYNEQFF	TGTGCCAGCAGCTCCTTGACAGGGGGCGGACCCTACAATGAGCAGTTCTTC
many	TRBJ2-3	TRBD1	TRBV2	CASSEGQSTDTQYF	TGTGCCAGCAGTGAGGGACAGAGCACAGATACGCAGTATTTT
many	TRBJ2-5	-	TRBV6-5	CASSLQQGGETQYF	TGTGCCAGCAGCCTACAACAGGGCGGGGAGACCCAGTACTTC
-	TRBJ2-2	TRBD1	TRBV27	CASSPNSGGGGELFF	TGTGCCAGCAGTCCAAATTCAGGGGGCGGCGGGGAGCTGTTTTTT
few	TRBJ1-1	TRBD1	TRBV3-1	CASSQDWTGRYTEAFF	TGTGCCAGCAGCCAAGATTGGACAGGGAGGTACACTGAAGCTTTCTTT
few	TRBJ2-1	TRBD2	TRBV29-1	CSAHGGEDFYNEQFF	TGCAGCGCCCACGGGGGGGAGGACTTCTACAATGAGCAGTTCTTC
-	TRBJ1-1	-	TRBV20-1	CSASGSRGAEAFF	TGCAGTGCTAGCGGCAGTCGCGGGGCTGAAGCTTTCTTT
few	TRBJ2-2	TRBD2	TRBV10-1	CASSEPFGLADAGELFF	TGCGCCAGCAGTGAACCCTTTGGACTAGCGGACGCCGGGGAGCTGTTTTTT
many	TRBJ2-1	-	TRBV6-1	CASGPRRGDYNEQFF	TGTGCCAGCGGGCCGCGGCGGGGCGACTACAATGAGCAGTTCTTC
-	TRBJ2-7	TRBD1	TRBV6-2/TRBV6-3	CASRLTGGHYEQYF	TGTGCCAGCAGGCTGACAGGGGGCCACTACGAGCAGTACTTC
many	TRBJ2-1	-	TRBV11-2	CASSLEGKGQFF	TGTGCCAGCAGCTTAGAAGGGAAAGGGCAGTTCTTC
many	TRBJ2-1	-	TRBV5-4	CASSWTTVAYYNEQFF	TGTGCCAGCAGCTGGACGACAGTAGCTTACTACAATGAGCAGTTCTTC
-	TRBJ1-2	-	TRBV5-1	CASSLQTGAANYGYTF	TGCGCCAGCAGCCTGCAGACAGGCGCAGCTAACTATGGCTACACCTTC
-	TRBJ1-2	TRBD1	TRBV6-1	CASGNGQGAYGYTF	TGTGCCAGCGGGAATGGACAGGGGGCCTATGGCTACACCTTC
few	TRBJ2-7	-	TRBV20-1	CSAWGAQGRYEQYF	TGCAGTGCTTGGGGGGCCCAGGGGAGGTACGAGCAGTACTTC
many	TRBJ1-5	-	TRBV20-1	CSALPEQLGNQPQHF	TGCAGTGCCCTACCAGAACAATTGGGAAATCAGCCCCAGCATTTT
many	TRBJ2-5	-	TRBV7-7	CASSFNGGETQYF	TGTGCTAGCAGCTTTAACGGGGGAGAGACCCAGTACTTC
many	TRBJ1-5	-	TRBV5-6	CASSLGGQSRNQPQHF	TGTGCCAGCAGCTTGGGCGGGCAGAGTCGCAATCAGCCCCAGCATTTT
many	TRBJ2-2	TRBD2	TRBV30	CAWSAGGEDTGELFF	TGTGCCTGGAGTGCGGGAGGAGAGGACACCGGGGAGCTGTTTTTT
many	TRBJ1-6	-	TRBV4-2	CASSQDHMQGGNSPLHF	TGTGCCAGCAGCCAAGATCATATGCAGGGAGGAAATTCACCCCTCCACTTT
many	TRBJ2-7	TRBD2	TRBV12-3/TRBV12-4	CASSGPAGVGHEQYF	TGTGCCAGCAGCGGTCCAGCGGGAGTTGGGCACGAGCAGTACTTC
-	TRBJ1-6	TRBD1	TRBV10-2	CASSESIDRENSPLHF	TGCGCCAGCAGTGAGTCGATTGACAGGGAGAATTCACCCCTCCACTTT
-	TRBJ2-2	-	TRBV19	CASIGRAGELFF	TGTGCCAGTATCGGGCGGGCCGGGGAGCTGTTTTTT
many	TRBJ2-1	-	TRBV11-2	CASSPIGANEQFF	TGTGCCAGCAGCCCCATCGGAGCCAATGAGCAGTTCTTC
many	TRBJ1-4	-	TRBV12-3/TRBV12-4	CASSLSGGGEKLFF	TGTGCCAGCAGCTTATCCGGGGGAGGTGAAAAACTGTTTTTT
few	TRBJ1-5	TRBD1	TRBV12-3/TRBV12-4	CASSQSRTGVGGNQPQHF	TGTGCCAGCAGTCAGAGCCGGACAGGGGTTGGCGGCAATCAGCCCCAGCATTTT
-	TRBJ2-1	-	TRBV20-1	CSALKGGVGFF	TGCAGTGCTCTCAAGGGGGGTGTTGGGTTCTTC
many	TRBJ1-6	-	TRBV6-1	CASSEPSWTVYNSPLHF	TGTGCCAGCAGTGAACCCTCATGGACAGTTTATAATTCACCCCTCCACTTT
many	TRBJ1-5	-	TRBV18	CASSPPGSREYQPQHF	TGTGCCAGCTCACCACCAGGTAGCCGGGAATATCAGCCCCAGCATTTT
many	TRBJ2-5	-	TRBV28	CASSPADGRYQETQYF	TGTGCCAGCAGCCCCGCGGACGGCCGGTACCAAGAGACCCAGTACTTC
few	TRBJ1-5	-	TRBV6-6	CAGASDNQPQHF	TGTGCCGGAGCCTCGGATAATCAGCCCCAGCATTTT
many	TRBJ2-1	-	TRBV6-4	CASSENVDAAHNEQFF	TGTGCCAGCAGTGAAAATGTCGATGCAGCCCACAATGAGCAGTTCTTC
many	TRBJ1-5	TRBD1	TRBV4-1	CASSQGQLYSNQPQHF	TGCGCCAGCAGCCAGGGACAGCTTTATAGCAATCAGCCCCAGCATTTT
-	TRBJ2-1	-	TRBV5-1	CASSRPRDSAANNEQFF	TGCGCCAGCAGCAGGCCCCGGGACTCCGCAGCAAACAATGAGCAGTTCTTC
few	TRBJ2-1	-	TRBV3-1	CASSQEGWGDDNEQFF	TGTGCCAGCAGCCAAGAGGGTTGGGGCGACGACAATGAGCAGTTCTTC
few	TRBJ2-3	TRBD2	TRBV30	CAWEAGGPDTQYF	TGTGCCTGGGAAGCGGGAGGGCCGGATACGCAGTATTTT
many	TRBJ2-7	-	TRBV20-1	CSARDDSYEQYF	TGCAGTGCTAGAGACGATAGCTACGAGCAGTACTTC
many	TRBJ2-1	-	TRBV15	CATSRDHSSSYNEQFF	TGTGCCACCAGCAGAGATCACTCGAGCTCCTACAATGAGCAGTTCTTC
many	TRBJ2-1	-	TRBV6-6	CASRRTANEQFF	TGTGCCAGCAGACGGACAGCAAATGAGCAGTTCTTC
many	TRBJ2-3	-	TRBV18	CASSPDTRTDTQYF	TGTGCCAGCTCACCGGACACCCGCACAGATACGCAGTATTTT
-	TRBJ1-1	-	TRBV30	CAWSQTGLNTEAFF	TGTGCCTGGAGCCAAACAGGACTGAACACTGAAGCTTTCTTT